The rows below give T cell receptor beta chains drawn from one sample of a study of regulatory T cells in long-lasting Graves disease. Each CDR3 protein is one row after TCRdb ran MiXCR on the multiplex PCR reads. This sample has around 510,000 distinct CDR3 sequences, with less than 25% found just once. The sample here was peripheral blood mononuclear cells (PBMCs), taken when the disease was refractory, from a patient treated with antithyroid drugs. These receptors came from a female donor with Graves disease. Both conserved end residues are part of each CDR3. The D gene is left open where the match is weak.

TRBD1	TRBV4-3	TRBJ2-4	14	CASSQTTGANIQYF
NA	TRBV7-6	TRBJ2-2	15	CASSLASGPYGELFF
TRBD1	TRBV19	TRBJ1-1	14	CASTLTGGGTEAFF
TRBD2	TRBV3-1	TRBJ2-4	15	CASSPWGGTKNIQYF
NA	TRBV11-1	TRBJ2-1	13	CASSLGGSDEQFF
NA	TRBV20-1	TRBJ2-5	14	CSARGQGGQETQYF
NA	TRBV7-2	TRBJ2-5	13	CASSSQYQGTQYF
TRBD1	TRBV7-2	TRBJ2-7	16	CASSFDRDRGLYEQYF
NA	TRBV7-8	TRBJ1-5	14	CASSLGATPQPQHF
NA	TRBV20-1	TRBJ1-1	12	CSALQQHTEAFF
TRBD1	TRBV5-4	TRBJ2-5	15	CASSPRGGQGETQYF
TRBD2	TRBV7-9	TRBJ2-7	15	CASSSSSGSNYEQYF
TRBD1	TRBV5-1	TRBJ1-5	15	CASRRTGGGDQPQHF
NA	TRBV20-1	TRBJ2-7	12	CSARDHGGRGYF
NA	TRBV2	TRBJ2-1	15	CASSAPDWGGVEQFF
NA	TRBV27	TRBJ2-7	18	CASSLKPPGSTRIYEQYF
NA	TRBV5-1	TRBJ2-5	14	CASSSTVGRETQYF
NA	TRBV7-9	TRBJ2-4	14	CASSQGEWGNIQYF
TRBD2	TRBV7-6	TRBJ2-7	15	CTSSLAGGPTYEQYF
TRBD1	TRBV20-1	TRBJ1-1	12	CTPDRGATEAFF
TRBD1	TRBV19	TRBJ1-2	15	CASSTRIQGNYGYTF
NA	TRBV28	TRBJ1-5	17	CASRSYHGAYSNQPQHF
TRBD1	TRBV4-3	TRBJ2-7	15	CASSQGPTGLYEQYF
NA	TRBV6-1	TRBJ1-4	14	CASGQEGANEKLFF
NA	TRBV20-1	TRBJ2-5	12	CSARLDGATQYF
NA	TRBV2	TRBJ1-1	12	CARGKGDSEAFF
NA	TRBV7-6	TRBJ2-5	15	CASSHPGDGQETQYF
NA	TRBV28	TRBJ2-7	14	CASSVRGSSYEQYF
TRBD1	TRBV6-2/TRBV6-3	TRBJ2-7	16	CASSYTRDRFVNEQYF
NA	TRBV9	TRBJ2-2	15	CASSVGAGRGGELFF
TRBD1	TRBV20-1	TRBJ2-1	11	CSAWTGHEQFF
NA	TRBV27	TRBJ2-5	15	CASSSGTLGMETQYF
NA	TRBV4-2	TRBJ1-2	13	CASSQDSAVSYTF
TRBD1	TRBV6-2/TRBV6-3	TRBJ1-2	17	CASSYSGQGDPVYGYTF
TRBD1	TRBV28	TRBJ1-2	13	CASSRTGVGGYAF
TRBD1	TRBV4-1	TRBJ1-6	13	CASSKDRGTTLHF
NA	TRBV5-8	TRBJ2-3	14	CASREAVPRDTQYF
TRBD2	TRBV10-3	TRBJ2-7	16	CAISDQWTSGRGEQYF
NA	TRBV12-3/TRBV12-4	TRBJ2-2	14	CASKRGLITGELFF
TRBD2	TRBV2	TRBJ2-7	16	CASSESLAGGPYEQYF
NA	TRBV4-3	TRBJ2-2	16	CASSQDVGARTGELFF
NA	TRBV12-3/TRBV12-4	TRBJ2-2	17	CANSREVATTNTGELFF
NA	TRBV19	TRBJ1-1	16	CASSIDRGGKDTEAFF
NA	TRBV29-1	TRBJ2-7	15	CSVEGAQGSSYEQYF
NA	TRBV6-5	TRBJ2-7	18	CASSYSSPLASISYEQYF
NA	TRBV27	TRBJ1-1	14	CASSPILGRAEAFF
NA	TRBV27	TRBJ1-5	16	CASSCPPSGSYQPQHF
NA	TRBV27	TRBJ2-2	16	CASSLPGVRGSRELFF
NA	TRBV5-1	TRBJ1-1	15	CASSFRGTLNTEAFF
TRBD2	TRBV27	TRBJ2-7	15	CASSFRGLAGREQYF
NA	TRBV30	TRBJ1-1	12	CAWKRLNTEAFF
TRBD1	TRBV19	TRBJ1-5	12	CASLEGGRTQHF